This T cell receptor (beta chain) was sequenced in a study of beta chain features in type 1 diabetes. Purity exceeding 95% was reached by all sorted populations. Study outcomes and limitations: The study found fewer insertions and more deletions at VDJ junctions in type 1 diabetes patients.

Of the isolated RNA, all was reverse transcribed, and so the sequenced material was expressed TCRB transcripts. Regulatory, naive and central memory T cell samples averaged approximately 3.8 million reads. The data were produced by immunoSEQ multiplex PCR, yet TCRdb's version contains in-frame clones alone and is incomplete. The sample has 300,000 to 400,000 clones, less than 9.5% seen once. Details on this clone: Its antigen is not known.

V shed 2 bases, J shed 5 bases, and the junction held 10 bases outside the gene matches. CDR3 length equals 16 residues. The germline CDR1 and CDR2 sequences are MDHEN and SYDVKM. The sequence came from a woman aged 18-35 years in good health. V and J are TRBV28 and TRBJ1-1; TRBD1 matches 8 bases. Sequencing was carried out using central memory CD4+ T cells from blood. The CDR3 DNA reads TGTGCCAGCAGTTTAGGGGGACAGGCGAGGAGGACTGAAGCTTTCTTT. It encodes CASSLGGQARRTEAFF.